This TCR beta chain appears in the sequencing data of a study of blood T cells in healthy people across ages. To note about this clonotype: Its specificity is not known.

Primers used in a second PCR of about 7 to 12 cycles were a sample-barcoded 5' primer and a J-beta primer mix. Carrying 12 random nucleotides, a template-switch adaptor labeled each individual cDNA molecule. MiXCR was run by TCRdb on the 5' RACE reads, yielding one entry per CDR3 protein. The sample yields 600,000 to 850,000 distinct CDR3 sequences, more than 40% seen once. Study conclusions and caveats: Compared with aged donors, long-lived donors showed fewer expanded clones, suggesting selection.

Looked up from germline, CDR1 is DFQATT and CDR2 is SNEGSKA (reference sequence). CDR3 length: 13 residues. V was clipped by 5 bases and J by 9 bases, with 14 bases between them. The chain is built from TRBV20-1 and TRBJ1-6, with D hard to call. The TCR was taken from a woman aged 60-70 years in good health. What was sequenced was blood. This CDR3 is CSARGARVSPLHF. DNA for the CDR3: TGCAGTGCTCGCGGAGCTCGGGTTTCACCCCTCCACTTT.